Below, one T cell receptor beta chain is given with its context. What it binds is unknown. This entry comes from a study of T cells after posttransplantation cyclophosphamide. Study-wide findings and caveats: Donor CD8+ memory clones often dominated recipient blood repertoires at later times. After PTCy, TRB diversity resembled that of CNI/methotrexate controls. Skin or GI-infiltrating T cells shared few TRB sequences with blood.

Germline CDR1 and CDR2: ENHRY and SYGVKD. V lost 10 bases, J lost 3 bases, and 11 bases lay in between. CDR3 length equals 12 residues. Sequencing was performed with immunoSEQ multiplex PCR; in TCRdb, only in-frame clones are kept and a portion is missing. The sample has approximately 45,000 clones, 90% seen once; the top ten hold 2% to 2.5%. A marrow graft followed busulfan-fludarabine conditioning, with cyclophosphamide on days +3 and +4. The source of this sequence is a male patient between 55 and 70 years old who received an allogeneic stem cell transplant from a related donor and was CMV-positive. Some T cells may originate from the graft donor. The V call is TRBV10-3, the J call TRBJ2-3, with no clear D. The sample consisted of PBMCs, taken just over 60 days after allogeneic stem cell transplant with posttransplant cyclophosphamide. The CDR3 loop reads CASSLGTDTQYF. The CDR3, as DNA: TGTGCCAGCTCCCTCGGGACAGATACGCAGTATTTT.